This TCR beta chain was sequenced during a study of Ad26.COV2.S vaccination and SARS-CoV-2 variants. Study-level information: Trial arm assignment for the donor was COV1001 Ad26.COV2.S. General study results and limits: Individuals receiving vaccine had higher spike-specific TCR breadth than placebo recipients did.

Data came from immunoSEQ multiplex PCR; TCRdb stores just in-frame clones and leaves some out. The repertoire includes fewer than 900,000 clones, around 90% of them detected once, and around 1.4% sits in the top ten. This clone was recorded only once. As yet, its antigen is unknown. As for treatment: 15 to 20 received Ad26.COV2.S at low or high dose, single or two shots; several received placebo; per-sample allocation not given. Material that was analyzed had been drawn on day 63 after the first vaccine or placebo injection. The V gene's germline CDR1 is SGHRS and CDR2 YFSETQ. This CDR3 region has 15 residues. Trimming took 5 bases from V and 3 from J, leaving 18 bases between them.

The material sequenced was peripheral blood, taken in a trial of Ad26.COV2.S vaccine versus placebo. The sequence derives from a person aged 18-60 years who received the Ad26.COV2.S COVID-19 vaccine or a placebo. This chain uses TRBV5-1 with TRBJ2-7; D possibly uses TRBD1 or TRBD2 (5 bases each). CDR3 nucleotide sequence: TGCGCCAGCAGTGCCGGGACGGCTCCCTTCTACGAGCAGTACTTC. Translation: CASSAGTAPFYEQYF.